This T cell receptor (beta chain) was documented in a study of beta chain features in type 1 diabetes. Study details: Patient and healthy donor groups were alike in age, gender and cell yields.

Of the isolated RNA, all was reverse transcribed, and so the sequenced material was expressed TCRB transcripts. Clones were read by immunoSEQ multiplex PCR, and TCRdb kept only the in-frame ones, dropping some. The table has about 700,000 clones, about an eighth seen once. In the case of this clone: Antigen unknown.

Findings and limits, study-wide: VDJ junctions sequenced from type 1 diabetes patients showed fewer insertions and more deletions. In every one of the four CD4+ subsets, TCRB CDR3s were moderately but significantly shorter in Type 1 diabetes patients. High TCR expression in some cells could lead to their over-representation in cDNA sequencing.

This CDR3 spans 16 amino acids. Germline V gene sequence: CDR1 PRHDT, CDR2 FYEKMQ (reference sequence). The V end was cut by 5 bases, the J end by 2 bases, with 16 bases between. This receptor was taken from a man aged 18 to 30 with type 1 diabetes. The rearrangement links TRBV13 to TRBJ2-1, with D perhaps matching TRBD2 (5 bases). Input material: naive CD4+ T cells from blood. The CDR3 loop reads CASSARRAGTYNEQFF. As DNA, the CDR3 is TGTGCCAGCAGCGCTCGGCGGGCGGGCACCTACAATGAGCAGTTCTTC.